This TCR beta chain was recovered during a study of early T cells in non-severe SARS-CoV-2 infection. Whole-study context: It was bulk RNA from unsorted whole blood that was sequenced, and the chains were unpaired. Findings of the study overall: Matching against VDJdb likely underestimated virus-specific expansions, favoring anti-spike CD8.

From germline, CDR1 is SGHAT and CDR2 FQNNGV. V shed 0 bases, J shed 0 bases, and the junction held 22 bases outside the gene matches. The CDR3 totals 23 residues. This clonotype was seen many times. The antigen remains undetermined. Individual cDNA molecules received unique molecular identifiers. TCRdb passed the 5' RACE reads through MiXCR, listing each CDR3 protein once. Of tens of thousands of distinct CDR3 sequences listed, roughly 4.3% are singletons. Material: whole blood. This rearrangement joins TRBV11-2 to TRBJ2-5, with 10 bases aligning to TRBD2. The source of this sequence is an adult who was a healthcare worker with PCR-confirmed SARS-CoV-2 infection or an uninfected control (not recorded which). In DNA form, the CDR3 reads TGTGCCAGCAGCTTAGATTTTTTCGGATATCAGTGGACTAGCGGAATAAACCAAGAGACCCAGTACTTC. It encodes CASSLDFFGYQWTSGINQETQYF.